The present T cell receptor (beta chain) was sequenced within a study of blood T cell repertoires in COVID-19. Study overall: From the United States, Italy and Spain came samples of acute and convalescent COVID-19. T cells, B-cell-depleted T cells, or PBMCs provided the cDNA or gDNA that served as material.

In the original workflow: From reference gene primer amplification, estimates of nucleated cell counts were derived. TCRdb's table, derived via immunoSEQ multiplex PCR, lists solely in-frame clones and lacks some. The V and J calls and clone size are taken from that table; D and trimming were inferred from the DNA. Here the sample spans more than 35,000 clones, approximately 85% being singletons. Germline V gene sequence: CDR1 SGDLS, CDR2 YYNGEE. Losses at the gene ends were 4 bases for V and 5 bases for J; bases not matched to a gene: 9. This CDR3 is 15 amino acids long. The chain is built from TRBV9 and TRBJ1-1; 9 bases map to TRBD1. This clonotype originated in a human donor in a cohort sampled during active COVID-19. The sequenced sample was peripheral blood. Here the CDR3 DNA reads TGTGCCAGCAGCCCGTCCGGGACAGGGCTAACTGAAGCTTTCTTT. Its protein product is CASSPSGTGLTEAFF.